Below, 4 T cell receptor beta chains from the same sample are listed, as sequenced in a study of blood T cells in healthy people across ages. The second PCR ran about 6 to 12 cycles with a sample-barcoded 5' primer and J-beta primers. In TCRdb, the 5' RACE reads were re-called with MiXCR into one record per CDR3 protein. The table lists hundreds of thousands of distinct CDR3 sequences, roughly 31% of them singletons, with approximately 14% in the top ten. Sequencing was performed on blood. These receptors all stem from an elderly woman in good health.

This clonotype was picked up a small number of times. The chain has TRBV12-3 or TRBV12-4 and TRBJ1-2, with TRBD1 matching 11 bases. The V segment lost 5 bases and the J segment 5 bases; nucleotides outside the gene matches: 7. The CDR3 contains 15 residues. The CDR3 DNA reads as TGTGCCAGCAGTCCCGGGGACAGGGGGGGATATGGCTACACCTTC. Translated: CASSPGDRGGYGYTF.

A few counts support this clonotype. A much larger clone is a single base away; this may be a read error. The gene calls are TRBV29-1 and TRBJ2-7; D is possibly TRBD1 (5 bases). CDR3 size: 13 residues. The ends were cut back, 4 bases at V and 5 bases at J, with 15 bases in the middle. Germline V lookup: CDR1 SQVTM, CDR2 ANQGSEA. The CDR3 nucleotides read TGCAGCGTTGGAGGCAGGGCTCGCGACGAGCAGTACTTC. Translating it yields CSVGGRARDEQYF.

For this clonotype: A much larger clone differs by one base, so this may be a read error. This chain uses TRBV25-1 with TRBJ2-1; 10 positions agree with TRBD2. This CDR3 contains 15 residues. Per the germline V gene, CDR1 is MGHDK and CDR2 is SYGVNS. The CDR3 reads CASSISGGRYNVQFF. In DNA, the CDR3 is TGTGCCAGCAGTATTAGCGGGGGGCGATACAATGTGCAGTTCTTC. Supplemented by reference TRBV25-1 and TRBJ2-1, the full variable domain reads EADIYQTPRYLVIGTGKKITLECSQTMGHDKMYWYQQDPGMELHLIHYSYGVNSTEKGDLSSESTVSRIRTEHFPLTLESARPSHTSQYLCASSISGGRYNVQFFGPGTRLTVL.

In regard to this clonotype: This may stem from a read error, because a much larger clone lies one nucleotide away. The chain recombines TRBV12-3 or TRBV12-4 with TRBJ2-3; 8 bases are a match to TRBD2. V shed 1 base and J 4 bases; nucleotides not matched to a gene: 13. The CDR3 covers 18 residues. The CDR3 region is CASSLGGRAGVRADTQYF. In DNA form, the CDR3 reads TGTGCCAGCAGTTTAGGAGGAAGAGCGGGGGTGCGCGCAGATACGCAGTATTTT.